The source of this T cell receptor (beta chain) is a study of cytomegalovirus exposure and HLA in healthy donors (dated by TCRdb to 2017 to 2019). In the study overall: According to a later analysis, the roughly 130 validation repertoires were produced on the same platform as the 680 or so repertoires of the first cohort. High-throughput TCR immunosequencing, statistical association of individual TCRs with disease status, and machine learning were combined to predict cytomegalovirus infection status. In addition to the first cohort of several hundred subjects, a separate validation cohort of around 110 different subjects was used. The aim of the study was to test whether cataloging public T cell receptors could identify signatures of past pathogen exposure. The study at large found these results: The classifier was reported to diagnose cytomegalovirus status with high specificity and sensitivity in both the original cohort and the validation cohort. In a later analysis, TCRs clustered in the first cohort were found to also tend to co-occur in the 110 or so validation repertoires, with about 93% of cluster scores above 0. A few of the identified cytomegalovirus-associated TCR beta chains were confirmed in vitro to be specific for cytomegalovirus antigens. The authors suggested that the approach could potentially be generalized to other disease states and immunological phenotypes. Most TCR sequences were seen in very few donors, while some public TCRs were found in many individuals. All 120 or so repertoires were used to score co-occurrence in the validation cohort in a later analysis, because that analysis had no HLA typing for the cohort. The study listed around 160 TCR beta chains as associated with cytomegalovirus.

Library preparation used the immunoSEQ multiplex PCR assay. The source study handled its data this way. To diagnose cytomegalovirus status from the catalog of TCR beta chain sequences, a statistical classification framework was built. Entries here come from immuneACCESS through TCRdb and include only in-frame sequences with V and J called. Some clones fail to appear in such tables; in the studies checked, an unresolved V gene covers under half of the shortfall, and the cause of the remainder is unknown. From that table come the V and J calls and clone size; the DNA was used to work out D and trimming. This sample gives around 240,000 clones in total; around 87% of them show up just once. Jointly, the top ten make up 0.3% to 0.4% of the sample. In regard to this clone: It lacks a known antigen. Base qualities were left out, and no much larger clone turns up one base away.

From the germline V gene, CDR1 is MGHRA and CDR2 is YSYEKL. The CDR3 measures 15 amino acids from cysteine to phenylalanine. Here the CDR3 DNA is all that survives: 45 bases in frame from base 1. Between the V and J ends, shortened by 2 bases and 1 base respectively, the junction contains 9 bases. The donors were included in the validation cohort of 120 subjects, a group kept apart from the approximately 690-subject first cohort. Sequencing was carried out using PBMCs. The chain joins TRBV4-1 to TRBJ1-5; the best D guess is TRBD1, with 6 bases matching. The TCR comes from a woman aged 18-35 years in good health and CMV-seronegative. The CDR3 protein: CASSQNTGSNQPQHF. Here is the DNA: TGCGCCAGCAGCCAAAACACAGGGAGCAATCAGCCCCAGCATTTT.